This T cell receptor (beta chain) was captured in a study of early T cells in non-severe SARS-CoV-2 infection. About the research overall: Unsorted whole blood bulk RNA was sequenced, with unpaired chains.

This clonotype has ten or more counts. Its antigen is currently unknown. Researchers attached unique molecular identifiers to individual cDNA molecules. TCRdb recomputed calls from the 5' RACE reads with MiXCR, one row per CDR3 protein. The sample consists of roughly 32,000 distinct CDR3 sequences, more than 5% of them appearing once. The ends were cut back, 4 bases at V and 2 bases at J, with 15 bases in the middle. Per germline, CDR1 LNHDA and CDR2 SQIVND (reference sequence). The CDR3 has 16 residues. Study outcomes and limitations: The matching step, a VDJdb search, favored anti-spike CD8 responses and missed private and CD4 specificities.

Sequencing was performed on whole blood. The receptor's source is an adult who was a healthcare worker with PCR-confirmed SARS-CoV-2 infection or an uninfected control (not recorded which). The chain uses TRBV19 and TRBJ1-5; perhaps TRBD1 as D (5 bases). CDR3 sequence reads: CASSRGTARGNQPQHF. CDR3 nucleotide sequence: TGTGCCAGTAGTAGGGGGACCGCCAGGGGCAATCAGCCCCAGCATTTT.